Presented here are 14 T cell receptor beta chains from one specimen sequenced in a study of blood T cell repertoires in COVID-19. Assay: immunoSEQ multiplex PCR; the TCRdb copy retains only in-frame clones and omits some. The sample has 300,000 to 400,000 clones, about 86% seen once. Sequenced input: peripheral blood. The receptors were sampled from a woman in her fifties or sixties with COVID-19, enrolled during active disease.

The chain uses TRBV21-1 and TRBJ2-2; whether TRBD1, the table's D call, matches the DNA was not checked. TRBV21-1 is given as a pseudogene. The CDR3 sequence is 19 residues long. This CDR3 is CASSKGGQGVVLNTGELFF. CDR3 nucleotides: TGTGCCAGCAGCAAAGGAGGACAGGGGGTTGTCCTGAACACCGGGGAGCTGTTTTTT.

This chain joins TRBV11-3 and TRBJ2-2; TRBD2 matches 8 bases. V lost 2 bases, J lost 3 bases, and 14 bases stayed unmatched. CDR1 and CDR2 (germline): SGHNT, YENEEA. This CDR3 region has 19 residues. DNA of the CDR3: TGTGCCAGCAGCTTAAACACATTTGGCGGGGGGACATACACCGGGGAGCTGTTTTTT. This gives the protein CASSLNTFGGGTYTGELFF.

This chain joins TRBV10-3 and TRBJ1-6, with a possible D match to TRBD1 (5 bases). The germline gives CDR1 ENHRY, CDR2 SYGVKD. The ends were cut back, 8 bases at V and 4 bases at J, with 9 bases in the middle. The CDR3 consists of 13 residues. This CDR3 reads CAIRGEYNSPLHF. The CDR3 coding sequence is TGTGCCATCCGGGGGGAGTATAATTCACCCCTCCACTTT.

This chain uses TRBV29-1 with TRBJ1-5; 7 bases agree with TRBD1. V shed 8 bases, J shed 7 bases, and the junction held 11 bases outside the gene matches. The CDR3 has 13 amino acids. Looked up from germline, CDR1 is SQVTM and CDR2 is ANQGSEA. The CDR3 bases are TGCAGCATTAAAACAGGGGCTAAGCAGCCCCAGCATTTT. It is translated as CSIKTGAKQPQHF.

The chain links TRBV27 to TRBJ1-5; 7 nucleotides agree with TRBD1. The V gene end was trimmed by 6 bases and the J gene end by 3 bases; junction bases not matched to a gene: 8. Germline V lookup: CDR1 MNHEY, CDR2 SMNVEV (reference sequence). This CDR3 is built from 15 residues. The CDR3 bases are TGTGCCAGCAGAAACTCAGGGGGTGCCAATCAGCCCCAGCATTTT. This sequence encodes CASRNSGGANQPQHF.

The V gene is TRBV6-6, the J gene TRBJ1-6; D ambiguous. This CDR3 spans 13 amino acids. Germline assignment: CDR1 MNHNY and CDR2 SVGAGI (reference sequence). With 0 bases removed from V and 9 bases from J, the gap between germline ends came to 6 bases. The CDR3 nucleotides are TGTGCCAGCAGTTACTCGATCGGTTCACCCCTCCACTTT. It codes for CASSYSIGSPLHF.

The sample holds one count of this clone. The rearrangement links TRBV4-2 to TRBJ2-3; 9 bases map to TRBD2. CDR1 LGHNA and CDR2 YNFKEQ come from the germline V gene. The CDR3 is 17 amino acids. Trimming cost V 0 bases and J 2 bases; bases outside gene matches: 6. In DNA, the CDR3 is TGTGCCAGCAGCCAAGATACGACTAGCGGATACACAGATACGCAGTATTTT. It specifies CASSQDTTSGYTDTQYF.

A single count supports this clone. J is TRBJ1-4 and V is TRBV4-2; D is possibly TRBD1 (5 bases). The germline gives CDR1 LGHNA, CDR2 YNFKEQ. Trimming shortened V by 1 base and J by 3 bases, and 12 bases separated the two germline ends. The CDR3 extends over 16 amino acids. CDR3 region: CASSQGTGGANEKLFF. The CDR3 coding sequence is TGTGCCAGCAGCCAAGGAACAGGAGGGGCTAATGAAAAACTGTTTTTT.

The genes are TRBV5-6 and TRBJ2-6, with D maybe TRBD2 (6 bases). V gave up 4 bases and J gave up 3 bases, with 11 bases separating them. Germline CDR1 and CDR2: SGHDT and YYEEEE. CDR3 size: 15 residues. The CDR3: CASSAGPNGANVLTF. DNA of the CDR3: TGTGCCAGCAGCGCGGGACCGAATGGGGCCAACGTCCTGACTTTC.

This clone has a handful of counts. The V call is TRBV10-3, the J call TRBJ1-2, with 7 bases lining up with TRBD1. From germline, CDR1 is ENHRY and CDR2 SYGVKD. The CDR3 consists of 15 residues. The V and J ends lost 7 bases and 5 bases, in that order; junction bases with no gene match: 13. Written as DNA, the CDR3 is TGTGCCATCACCGGACAGGCCCTCGAGAGATATGGCTACACCTTC. Translating gives CAITGQALERYGYTF.

There are a few counts of this clone. The chain combines TRBV7-9 with TRBJ1-6; D is uncertain. The CDR3 is made up of 16 amino acids. Trimming removed 5 bases at V and 9 bases at J, with 20 bases between. Germline V lookup: CDR1 SEHNR, CDR2 FQNEAQ (reference sequence). The CDR3 nucleotides read TGTGCCAGCAGCACCCGTCAAGGCAATAGCGGTTCACCCCTCCACTTT. Amino acids: CASSTRQGNSGSPLHF.

The chain recombines TRBV6-5 with TRBJ2-3; TRBD1 is a possible D gene (6 bases). Trimming shortened V by 6 bases and J by 2 bases, and 12 bases separated the two germline ends. This CDR3 is built from 14 residues. Looked up from germline, CDR1 is MNHEY and CDR2 is SVGAGI. The CDR3 bases are TGTGCCAGCAGAACAGGGCCTTTCACAGATACGCAGTATTTT. Amino acids: CASRTGPFTDTQYF.

This chain uses TRBV4-1 with TRBJ2-2; D remains unclear. Trimming cost V 5 bases and J 4 bases, with 5 bases left between them. In germline, CDR1 is MGHRA, CDR2 YSYEKL. The CDR3 spans 12 residues. CDR3 DNA: TGCGCCAGCAGCTCAGTCACCGGGGAGCTGTTTTTT. Amino acids: CASSSVTGELFF.

This chain uses TRBV9 with TRBJ2-2, with D tentatively TRBD2 (6 bases). The CDR3 totals 13 residues. Trimming took 7 bases from V and 1 from J, leaving 8 bases between them. Per the germline V gene, CDR1 is SGDLS and CDR2 is YYNGEE. CDR3 loop: CASDGGNTGELFF. The CDR3 nucleotides are TGTGCCAGCGACGGGGGGAACACCGGGGAGCTGTTTTTT. The full variable domain, with the rest looked up from reference TRBV9 and TRBJ2-2, is DSGVTQTPKHLITATGQRVTLRCSPRSGDLSVYWYQQSLDQGLQFLIQYYNGEERAKGNILERFSAQQFPDLHSELNLSSLELGDSALYFCASDGGNTGELFFGEGSRLTVL.